This T cell receptor beta chain was identified during a study of blood T cell repertoires in COVID-19. Only in-frame clones appear in the TCRdb table, and some are missing; sequencing was by immunoSEQ multiplex PCR. Of 30,000 to 40,000 clones in the sample, around three quarters were seen once. This clone was counted between two and nine times. The CDR3 runs to 14 residues. CDR1 is SGHAT, CDR2 FQDESV, per germline (reference sequence). V lost 5 bases to trimming and J lost 4 bases; unmatched junction nucleotides: 7. Sequencing was done on a sample of peripheral blood. The chain links TRBV11-1 to TRBJ2-7, with TRBD2 matching 8 bases. This TCR derives from a woman in her seventies with acute or convalescent COVID-19. The CDR3 is CASSLSGEIYEQYF. Written as DNA, the CDR3 is TGTGCCAGCAGCCTTAGCGGGGAAATATACGAGCAGTACTTC. The whole variable domain, filled in from reference TRBV11-1 and TRBJ2-7, reads EAEVAQSPRYKITEKSQAVAFWCDPISGHATLYWYRQILGQGPELLVQFQDESVVDDSQLPKDRFSAERLKGVDSTLKIQPAELGDSAMYLCASSLSGEIYEQYFGPGTRLTVT.